These 24 T cell receptor beta chains originate from one sample sequenced in a study of T cells after yellow fever vaccination. Each CDR3 protein gets one entry after TCRdb re-called the 5' RACE reads with MiXCR. The repertoire holds approximately 10,000 distinct CDR3 sequences, with around 5.4% as singletons. The sequencing used PBMCs, either bulk or a sorted T-cell subset (CD4+, CD8+, memory, or dextramer-sorted; not recorded which), collected on the day of the yellow fever booster vaccination. The receptors shown here come from a man under 40 who received the YFV17D yellow fever vaccine.

This clonotype has a count of ten or more. J is TRBJ1-4 and V is TRBV10-3, with D perhaps matching TRBD1 (5 bases). The length of the CDR3 is 14 residues. Per the germline V gene, CDR1 is ENHRY and CDR2 is SYGVKD. V lost 3 bases and J 5 bases, leaving 10 bases between the germline ends. The CDR3 nucleotides are TGTGCCATCAGTGATCAGGGTCTGAATGAAAAACTGTTTTTT. It specifies CAISDQGLNEKLFF.

This clonotype was counted at least ten times. The chain couples TRBV25-1 to TRBJ1-1; D unresolved. The CDR3 covers 12 residues. The V end was cut by 6 bases, the J end by 0 bases, with 5 bases between. CDR1 and CDR2 (germline): MGHDK, SYGVNS. As DNA, the CDR3 is TGTGCCAGCAGATTGCTGAACACTGAAGCTTTCTTT. Translation gives CASRLLNTEAFF.

This clonotype was counted at least ten times. The V and J genes are TRBV12-3 or TRBV12-4 and TRBJ1-1; possibly TRBD1 for D (5 bases). This CDR3 contains 12 residues. Trimming shortened V by 1 base and J by 11 bases, and 11 bases separated the two germline ends. Here the CDR3 reads CASSLVGGVAFF. The CDR3 nucleotides read TGTGCCAGCAGTTTAGTGGGGGGGGTCGCTTTCTTT.

This clonotype has at least ten counts. The gene calls are TRBV27 and TRBJ2-1, with 10 nucleotides matching TRBD2. Germline loops: CDR1 MNHEY, CDR2 SMNVEV (reference sequence). V shed 3 bases, J shed 9 bases, and the junction held 8 bases outside the gene matches. The CDR3 spans 15 residues. The CDR3: CASSFVASGSGEQFF. The DNA for the CDR3 is TGTGCCAGCAGTTTCGTGGCTAGCGGGAGTGGTGAGCAGTTCTTC.

This clonotype rates as medium-sized. This sequence joins TRBV12-3 or TRBV12-4 and TRBJ2-2, with 11 bases matching TRBD2. The CDR3 loop spans 16 amino acids. V lost 7 bases to trimming and J lost 4 bases; unmatched junction nucleotides: 8. The CDR3, as DNA: TGTGCCAGCACCGTTAGCGGGAGGGCCCTCACCGGGGAGCTGTTTTTT. This encodes CASTVSGRALTGELFF.

This clonotype has ten or more counts. The V and J genes are TRBV12-3 or TRBV12-4 and TRBJ2-7; 7 bases are a match to TRBD1. The CDR3 is 16 residues long. The junction had 22 bases not matched to a gene; V was cut back by 10 bases and J by 7 bases. The chain's CDR3 is CAIPPFRQGVREEQYF. CDR3 DNA: TGTGCCATCCCGCCATTTAGACAGGGCGTACGTGAGGAGCAGTACTTC.

This clonotype was counted between two and nine times. The V and J genes are TRBV7-2 and TRBJ2-3, with D perhaps TRBD2 (6 bases). The V gene lost 10 bases and the J gene lost 2 bases, with 13 bases spanning the gap. Germline-derived CDR1 and CDR2 are SGHTA and FQGNSA. The length of the CDR3 is 13 residues. The CDR3 protein is CATRGLSTDTQYF. The CDR3 DNA follows: TGTGCCACTCGGGGACTTTCCACAGATACGCAGTATTTT.

This clonotype was observed many times. This chain joins TRBV25-1 and TRBJ2-7, with D possibly matching TRBD2 (5 bases). The V and J ends lost 2 bases and 5 bases respectively, with 13 bases between them. Germline V gene data show CDR1 as MGHDK and CDR2 as SYGVNS. The CDR3 is 14 amino acids. CDR3 residues: CASSEQTITNEQYF. DNA for the CDR3: TGTGCCAGCAGTGAACAGACTATAACCAACGAGCAGTACTTC.

This clonotype was seen many times. The J gene is TRBJ2-1, the V gene TRBV9; no reliable D call. Germline CDR1 SGDLS, CDR2 YYNGEE. V was shortened by 0 bases and J by 0 bases, with 16 bases between the two germline ends. The CDR3 loop spans 18 amino acids. The CDR3: CASSVGPQLRSSYNEQFF. The CDR3 bases are TGTGCCAGCAGCGTAGGGCCTCAGTTGCGGAGCTCCTACAATGAGCAGTTCTTC.

This clonotype was recorded many times. This chain connects TRBV20-1 to TRBJ2-3, with TRBD2 identical over 8 bases. The germline gives CDR1 DFQATT, CDR2 SNEGSKA (reference sequence). V was clipped by 1 base and J by 4 bases; unmatched bases: 4. The CDR3 loop spans 14 amino acids. This CDR3 reads CSARVGLASDTQYF. In DNA, the CDR3 is TGCAGTGCTAGAGTCGGACTAGCATCAGATACGCAGTATTTT.

Ten or more counts support this clonotype. V gene TRBV20-1 combines with J gene TRBJ2-5; tentative D call: TRBD1 (5 bases). This CDR3 spans 15 amino acids. V was clipped by 1 base and J by 5 bases, with 17 bases between them. Germline V gene lookup returns CDR1 DFQATT and CDR2 SNEGSKA (reference sequence). The CDR3, as DNA: TGCAGTGCTAGAGGAACCGGGCCCAAGGGGGAGACCCAGTACTTC. Its translation: CSARGTGPKGETQYF.

This clonotype was seen ten or more times. V and J are TRBV18 and TRBJ1-1; D may be TRBD1 (6 bases). Per the germline V gene, CDR1 is KGHSH and CDR2 is LQKENI. V lost 2 bases and J lost 1, with 8 bases in between. The CDR3 extends over 14 amino acids. In DNA, the CDR3 is TGTGCCAGCTCACCAGGACAGAAGAACACTGAAGCTTTCTTT. The encoded protein is CASSPGQKNTEAFF.

This clonotype appeared many times. The J gene is TRBJ2-7, the V gene TRBV12-3 or TRBV12-4; tentatively, D is TRBD1 (5 bases). Trimming removed 3 bases from V and 1 base from J, with 7 bases in between. CDR3 size: 13 residues. This chain's CDR3 is CASSLQGSYEQYF. CDR3 sequence (DNA): TGTGCCAGCAGTTTGCAGGGTTCCTACGAGCAGTACTTC.

Ten or more counts support this clonotype. CDR3 nucleotide sequence: TGCGCCAGCGAACCAGCAGGGGGCTCAGATACGCAGTATTTT. Residues: CASEPAGGSDTQYF. The J gene is TRBJ2-3, the V gene TRBV5-1; the match to TRBD1 covers 8 bases. V shed 7 bases, J shed 4 bases, and the junction held 8 bases outside the gene matches. Germline V gene data show CDR1 as SGHRS and CDR2 as YFSETQ. CDR3 length: 14 residues.

This clonotype is termed medium-sized. The V call is TRBV25-1, the J call TRBJ2-7, with 10 bases that match TRBD2. This CDR3 region has 12 residues. Per the germline V gene, CDR1 is MGHDK and CDR2 is SYGVNS. The V gene end was trimmed by 8 bases and the J gene end by 2 bases; junction bases not matched to a gene: 0. The CDR3 DNA sequence: TGTGCCAGCGGGACTAGCGCCTACGAGCAGTACTTC. Translation gives CASGTSAYEQYF.

This clonotype was seen at least ten times. This sequence joins TRBV29-1 and TRBJ2-7; tentatively, D is TRBD1 (6 bases). The germline gives CDR1 SQVTM, CDR2 ANQGSEA. Deletions cut 4 bases from V and 6 bases from J, with 13 bases between. The CDR3 runs 12 residues. The CDR3 DNA sequence: TGCAGCGTTGCTGAACAGGGTGCCGAGCAGTACTTC. Its protein is CSVAEQGAEQYF.

The chain couples TRBV20-1 to TRBJ2-5; D is unresolved. In germline, CDR1 is DFQATT, CDR2 SNEGSKA (reference sequence). The V gene lost 3 bases and the J gene lost 5 bases, with 19 bases spanning the gap. The CDR3 loop spans 15 amino acids. In DNA, the CDR3 is TGCAGTGCTAGGATTCGACTGGACGTATGGGAGACCCAGTACTTC. It specifies CSARIRLDVWETQYF.

This clonotype is labeled medium-sized (0.01 to 0.1%). The chain uses TRBV5-1 and TRBJ2-7; D unresolved. V was trimmed by 0 bases and J by 2 bases, leaving 9 bases between them. CDR1 is SGHRS, CDR2 YFSETQ, per germline. The CDR3 consists of 14 residues. CDR3 DNA sequence: TGCGCCAGCAGCTTGGTTAGCCTTGCCTACGAGCAGTACTTC. Translation gives CASSLVSLAYEQYF.

This clonotype ranks as medium-sized. The rearrangement links TRBV5-1 to TRBJ2-3; the D is unclear. This CDR3 is built from 12 residues. The V end was cut by 0 bases, the J end by 5 bases, with 4 bases between. CDR1 and CDR2 (germline): SGHRS, YFSETQ. The DNA for the CDR3 is TGCGCCAGCAGCTTGGACAGAGATACGCAGTATTTT. It encodes CASSLDRDTQYF.

This clonotype was seen many times. J is TRBJ1-2 and V is TRBV2; perhaps TRBD1 as D (5 bases). The CDR3 spans 15 residues. Trimming shortened V by 5 bases and J by 7 bases, and 20 bases separated the two germline ends. CDR1 and CDR2 (germline): SNHLY, FYNNEI. The CDR3: CASSSPGTDKGGYTF. CDR3 sequence (DNA): TGTGCCAGCAGTTCGCCCGGGACCGACAAGGGTGGCTACACCTTC.

This clonotype was counted at least ten times. DNA for the CDR3: TGTGCCAGCAGCGGGGAAAGCACAGATACGCAGTATTTT. Translated: CASSGESTDTQYF. This rearrangement joins TRBV2 to TRBJ2-3, with D possibly being TRBD2 (5 bases). Germline assignment: CDR1 SNHLY and CDR2 FYNNEI. V was cut by 6 bases and J by 0 bases, with 7 bases left in between. CDR3 length: 13 amino acids.

In this sample, this clonotype is medium-sized (0.01 to 0.1%). The chain is built from TRBV28 and TRBJ2-1; TRBD1 aligns across 7 bases. This CDR3 spans 10 amino acids. V trimming: 8 bases; J trimming: 10 bases; junction bases outside the gene matches: 2. Germline CDR1 and CDR2: MDHEN and SYDVKM. CDR3 amino acids: CASGQAEQFF. The CDR3 DNA reads as TGTGCCAGCGGACAGGCCGAGCAGTTCTTC.

This clonotype has ten or more counts. The V gene is TRBV28, the J gene TRBJ2-1; TRBD2 aligns across 7 bases. The V gene end was trimmed by 7 bases and the J gene end by 5 bases; junction bases not matched to a gene: 14. Looked up from germline, CDR1 is MDHEN and CDR2 is SYDVKM. The CDR3 loop spans 16 amino acids. The CDR3 region is CASKALLASSDNEQFF. The CDR3 nucleotides read TGTGCCAGCAAAGCCTTACTAGCGTCATCGGACAATGAGCAGTTCTTC.

This clonotype is labeled as medium-sized. V gene TRBV5-5 combines with J gene TRBJ2-6; D is undetermined. The CDR3 is 15 residues long. The germline gives CDR1 SGHKS, CDR2 YYEKEE (reference sequence). V shed 3 bases and J shed 0 bases, with 7 bases lying between them. The CDR3 DNA follows: TGTGCCAGCAGCTCCCTCGTCTCTGGGGCCAACGTCCTGACTTTC. It is translated as CASSSLVSGANVLTF.